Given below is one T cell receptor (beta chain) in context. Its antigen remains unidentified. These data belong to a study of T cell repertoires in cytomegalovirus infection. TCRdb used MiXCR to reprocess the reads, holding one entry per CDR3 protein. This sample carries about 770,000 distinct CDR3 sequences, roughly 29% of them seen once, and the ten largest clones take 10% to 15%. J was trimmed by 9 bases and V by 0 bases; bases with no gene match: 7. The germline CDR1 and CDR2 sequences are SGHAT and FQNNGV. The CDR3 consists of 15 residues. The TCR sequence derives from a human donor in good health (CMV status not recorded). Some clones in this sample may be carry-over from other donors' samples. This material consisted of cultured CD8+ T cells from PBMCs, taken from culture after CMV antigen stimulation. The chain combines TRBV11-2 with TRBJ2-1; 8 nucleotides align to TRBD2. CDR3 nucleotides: TGTGCCAGCAGCTTAGAGGCCGGGGGGGCTTTTGAGCAGTTCTTC. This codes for CASSLEAGGAFEQFF.